The TCR beta chain described here comes from a study of blood T cell repertoires in COVID-19. On the study more broadly: Acute and convalescent COVID-19 specimens originated in the United States, Italy and Spain. From T cells, B-cell-depleted T cells, or PBMCs came the material, which was cDNA or gDNA.

Authors' methods: Reference gene primer amplification gave nucleated cell count estimates. Using immunoSEQ multiplex PCR, the repertoire was profiled, and TCRdb retains in-frame clones only, with some absent. Clone size and V and J calls were adopted from that table, with D and trimming inferred from the DNA. The table shows around 160,000 clones, with 70% to 90% occurring only once. Trimming took off 4 bases at V and 2 bases at J, with 11 bases between the two ends. Germline loops: CDR1 SEHNR, CDR2 FQNEAQ (reference sequence). This CDR3 region has 14 residues. The specimen was peripheral blood. The rearrangement joins TRBV7-9 to TRBJ2-5; maybe TRBD1 (6 bases). The receptor comes from a human donor in a cohort sampled during active COVID-19. CDR3 bases: TGTGCCAGCAGCTCGGACAGAGTACAAGAGACCCAGTACTTC. Translating it yields CASSSDRVQETQYF.